The clone carrying this T cell receptor (beta chain) occurred a few times. The length of the CDR3 is 13 residues. Germline CDR1 reads MGHRA; CDR2 reads YSYEKL. The germline V and J ends were trimmed by 0 bases and 3 bases, with 5 bases remaining between them. As handled by the study authors: Cell counts per sample came from amplifying reference gene primers. Assay: immunoSEQ multiplex PCR; the TCRdb copy retains only in-frame clones and omits some. V, J and clone size reflect that table, while D and trimming were determined from the DNA. Found here are over 200,000 clones, about 91% of them singletons; the top ten hold under 2.5%. These data belong to a study of blood T cell repertoires in COVID-19. The overall study: Donors in the United States, Italy and Spain gave samples during acute or convalescent COVID-19. From T cells, B-cell-depleted T cells, or PBMCs came the material, which was cDNA or gDNA.

Cohorts were assigned according to the clinical history that participants reported. This sequence originates from a woman in her 40s with acute COVID-19. The sequenced sample was PBMCs or T cells enriched from blood (not recorded which). J is TRBJ1-1 and V is TRBV4-1; D not resolved. CDR3 in amino acids: CASSQDEDTEAFF. The CDR3 region has the DNA TGCGCCAGCAGCCAAGATGAGGACACTGAAGCTTTCTTT.